Presented here are 8 T cell receptor beta chains from one specimen sequenced in a study of esophageal squamous cell carcinoma under preoperative chemotherapy. The time point was: after preoperative PTX-NDP chemotherapy. Each CDR3 protein is one row after TCRdb ran MiXCR on the PCR reads. The repertoire has around 30,000 distinct CDR3 sequences, 50% to 60% of them found once; the top ten carry roughly 25%. Sampling was conducted from a patient given preoperative chemotherapy. These receptors were obtained from a human donor with esophageal squamous cell carcinoma. The donor label of this sample is uncertain.

This clonotype has a count of ten or more. The rearrangement links TRBV6-5 to TRBJ2-1; no definite D call. The germline V and J ends were trimmed by 0 bases and 8 bases, with 5 bases remaining between them. The V gene's germline CDR1 is MNHEY and CDR2 SVGAGI. The CDR3 runs 12 residues. CDR3 amino acids: CASSYSSDEQFF. The CDR3 DNA is TGTGCCAGCAGTTACTCGAGCGATGAGCAGTTCTTC.

This clonotype has a handful of counts. The chain carries TRBV12-5 and TRBJ2-2, with 9 bases aligning to TRBD2. V lost 7 bases, J lost 6 bases, and 9 bases stayed unmatched. The length of the CDR3 is 15 residues. Germline CDR1 is LGHNT and CDR2 is FRNRAP. CDR3 in DNA: TGTGCTAGTGCTGGAGGTGGCGGGAGGGCCGGGGAGCTGTTTTTT. Encoded protein: CASAGGGGRAGELFF. The whole variable domain, filled in from reference TRBV12-5 and TRBJ2-2, reads DARVTQTPRHKVTEMGQEVTMRCQPILGHNTVFWYRQTMMQGLELLAYFRNRAPLDDSGMPKDRFSAEMPDATLATLKIQPSEPRDSAVYFCASAGGGGRAGELFFGEGSRLTVL.

The chain uses TRBV11-1 and TRBJ2-3; 9 bases are a match to TRBD1. CDR3 size: 14 residues. CDR1 and CDR2 (germline): SGHAT, FQDESV (reference sequence). Trimming at V came to 5 bases and at J to 5 bases, leaving 5 bases not matched to a gene. CDR3 in amino acids: CASSRDRAKDTQYF. The CDR3 DNA is TGTGCCAGCAGCCGGGACAGGGCCAAAGATACGCAGTATTTT.

This clonotype was counted ten times or more. The chain uses TRBV5-1 and TRBJ2-5, with 8 bases matching TRBD1. Germline CDR1 reads SGHRS; CDR2 reads YFSETQ. The length of the CDR3 is 15 residues. The V gene end was trimmed by 0 bases and the J gene end by 5 bases; junction bases not matched to a gene: 6. CDR3 loop: CASSLAQGASETQYF. Here the CDR3 DNA reads TGCGCCAGCAGCTTGGCCCAGGGGGCATCTGAGACCCAGTACTTC.

This clonotype was seen ten or more times. The chain combines TRBV7-8 with TRBJ1-1; 8 nucleotides match TRBD1. After removal of 5 bases from V and 4 bases from J, the junction contained 3 bases not matched to a gene. CDR1 is SGHVS and CDR2 is FQNEAQ in the germline V gene. CDR3 length: 13 amino acids. The DNA of the CDR3 is TGTGCCAGCAGCCAGGGGGCTAGCACTGAAGCTTTCTTT. Translating it yields CASSQGASTEAFF.

The chain is built from TRBV7-9 and TRBJ2-1; the D gene could be TRBD1 or TRBD2 (5 bases each). The V and J ends lost 4 bases and 13 bases respectively, with 23 bases between them. Germline CDR1 SEHNR, CDR2 FQNEAQ (reference sequence). This CDR3 has 15 residues. The CDR3 DNA follows: TGTGCCAGCAGCTCAAGGGGCACAGTGGAGGAGACCCAGTTCTTC. Its translation: CASSSRGTVEETQFF.

This chain uses TRBV11-3 with TRBJ2-2; perhaps TRBD1 as D (6 bases). Between the trimmed V and J ends, which lost 2 bases and 7 bases, there was a span of 14 bases. The V gene's germline CDR1 is SGHNT and CDR2 YENEEA. This CDR3 region has 15 residues. CDR3 loop: CASSLYSPRGGELFF. The CDR3 DNA sequence: TGTGCCAGCAGCTTATATTCCCCCAGGGGCGGGGAGCTGTTTTTT.

In its sample, this clonotype was seen many times. The V gene is TRBV27, the J gene TRBJ1-2; perhaps TRBD1 as D (5 bases). Germline CDR1 reads MNHEY; CDR2 reads SMNVEV (reference sequence). Trimming removed 0 bases at V and 4 bases at J, with 9 bases between. This CDR3 has 14 amino acids. CDR3 sequence: CASSLSPGPYGYTF. CDR3 DNA: TGTGCCAGCAGTTTATCGCCAGGGCCCTATGGCTACACCTTC.